This T cell receptor beta chain appears in the sequencing data of a study of CXCR3-negative and CXCR3-positive naive CD8 T cells. General observations from the study: In both naive subsets diversity was comparably high, whereas memory CD8+ cells showed much lower diversity.

All TRB cDNA libraries came from 5' RACE performed with UMI labels. TCRdb re-called the 5' RACE reads; every CDR3 protein appears as one record, without DNA. Here the sample table reports about 90,000 distinct CDR3 sequences. Identification of naive CD8+ T cells rested on CD45RO-CCR7+CD27+CD95- status. In germline, CDR1 is LGHNA, CDR2 YSLEER. CDR3 length equals 15 residues. To note about this clonotype: What it binds is not known.

This TCR was recovered from a human donor in good health. Some clones in this sample may be carry-over from other donors' samples. Sequenced material: naive CXCR3- CD8+ T cells from blood. Noted subset: CD45RO-CCR7+CD27+CD95- naive CD8+ T cells lacking CXCR3 (TNR3-). This chain joins TRBV4-3 and TRBJ2-7. This CDR3 reads CASSHTLGESYEQYF.